This T cell receptor (beta chain) was sequenced for a study of blood T cells in healthy people across ages. The second PCR ran roughly 7 to 12 cycles with a sample-barcoded 5' primer and J-beta primers. The authors tagged each cDNA molecule using a template-switch adaptor with 12 random nucleotides. MiXCR, applied by TCRdb to the 5' RACE reads, yields one record per CDR3 protein. The repertoire holds 650,000 to 800,000 distinct CDR3 sequences, with under 45% as singletons. The length of the CDR3 is 15 residues. V shed 1 base, J shed 9 bases, and the junction held 5 bases outside the gene matches. Germline loops: CDR1 LGHDT, CDR2 YNNKEL (reference sequence).

The sample comprised blood. The chain couples TRBV3-1 to TRBJ2-1, with 11 bases aligning to TRBD2. The sequence was obtained from a man in his fifties or sixties in good health. The CDR3 loop is CASSQVAGGIGEQFF. The CDR3 DNA sequence: TGTGCCAGCAGCCAAGTAGCGGGGGGGATCGGTGAGCAGTTCTTC.